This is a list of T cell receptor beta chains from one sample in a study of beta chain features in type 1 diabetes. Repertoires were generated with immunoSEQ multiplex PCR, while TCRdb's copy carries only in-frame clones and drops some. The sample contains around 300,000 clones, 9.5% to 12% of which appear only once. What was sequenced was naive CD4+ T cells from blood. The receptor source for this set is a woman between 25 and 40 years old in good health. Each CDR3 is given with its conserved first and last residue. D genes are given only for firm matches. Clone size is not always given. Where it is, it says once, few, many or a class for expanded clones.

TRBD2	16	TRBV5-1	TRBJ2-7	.	TGCGCCAGCAGCGACGGGACTAGCGGGAGGGCGTACGAGCAGTACTTC	CASSDGTSGRAYEQYF
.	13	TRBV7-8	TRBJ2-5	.	TGTGCCAGCAGCTCACAGAACCAAGAGACCCAGTACTTC	CASSSQNQETQYF
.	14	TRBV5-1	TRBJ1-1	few	TGCGCCAGCAGCCCCGACAGTGTGAACACTGAAGCTTTCTTT	CASSPDSVNTEAFF
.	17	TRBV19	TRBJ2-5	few	TGTGCCAGTAGTATTGAGGGCAGATACCAACCCCAAGAGACCCAGTACTTC	CASSIEGRYQPQETQYF
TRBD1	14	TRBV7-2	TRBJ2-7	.	TGTGCCAGCAGCTTACCCAGGGGGAGCTACGAGCAGTACTTC	CASSLPRGSYEQYF
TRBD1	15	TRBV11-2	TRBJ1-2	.	TGTGCCAGCAGCCCCGGACAGGCATTAAACTATGGCTACACCTTC	CASSPGQALNYGYTF
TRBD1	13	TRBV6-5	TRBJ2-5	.	TGTGCCAGCAGCAGAGACAGGGGTGAGACCCAGTACTTC	CASSRDRGETQYF
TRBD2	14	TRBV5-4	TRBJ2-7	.	TGTGCCAGCAGCACTAGCGGAGGAGGGCACGAGCAGTACTTC	CASSTSGGGHEQYF
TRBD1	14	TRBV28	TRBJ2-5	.	TGTGCCAGCAGTTTGGCAGGGGGACAAGAGACCCAGTACTTC	CASSLAGGQETQYF
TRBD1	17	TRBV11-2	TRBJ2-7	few	TGTGCCAGCAGCTCTAGGACAGGGACCCACTTTTCTCTTGAGCAGTACTTC	CASSSRTGTHFSLEQYF
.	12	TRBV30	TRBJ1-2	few	TGTGCCTGGACCGGGTCTCCCTATGGCTACACCTTC	CAWTGSPYGYTF
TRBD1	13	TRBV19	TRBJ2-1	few	TGTGCCAGTAGTCGGGACAGGGTTGCGGAGCAGTTCTTC	CASSRDRVAEQFF
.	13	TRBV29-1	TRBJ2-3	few	TGCAGCGTGGGGCCCCGGGAGCCAGATACGCAGTATTTT	CSVGPREPDTQYF
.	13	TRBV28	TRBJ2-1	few	TGTGCCAGCAGTGACAGAAGGGTGAATGGGCAGTTCTTC	CASSDRRVNGQFF
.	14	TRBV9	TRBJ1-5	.	TGTGCCAGCAGCGTAGGGCGGGGCAATCAGCCCCAGCATTTT	CASSVGRGNQPQHF
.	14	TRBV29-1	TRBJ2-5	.	TGCAGCGTTGGGAGGCAGGTGGACCAAGAGACCCAGTACTTC	CSVGRQVDQETQYF
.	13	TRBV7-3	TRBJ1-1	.	TGTGCCAGCAGCCAGGCCATGAACACTGAAGCTTTCTTT	CASSQAMNTEAFF
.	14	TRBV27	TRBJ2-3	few	TGTGCCAGCAGCCCATTTGGGTCGGGGGATACGCAGTATTTT	CASSPFGSGDTQYF
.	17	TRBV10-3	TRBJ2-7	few	TGTGCCATCAGTGACCCACATAGGGCAGACAGCTCCTACGAGCAGTACTTC	CAISDPHRADSSYEQYF
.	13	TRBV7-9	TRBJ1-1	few	TGTGCCAGCAGCTTAGCAGGGAGAACTGAAGCTTTCTTT	CASSLAGRTEAFF
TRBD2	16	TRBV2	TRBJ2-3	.	TGTGCCAGCACCGGGACTAGCGGGCGGAAGGCAGATACGCAGTATTTT	CASTGTSGRKADTQYF
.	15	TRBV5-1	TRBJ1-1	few	TGCGCCAGCAGTCAAGGAAAGAGGGAGAACACTGAAGCTTTCTTT	CASSQGKRENTEAFF